The clone carrying this T cell receptor beta chain was found a few times. The CDR3 totals 14 residues. Germline CDR1 reads SGHRS; CDR2 reads YFSETQ. V shed 5 bases and J 3 bases; nucleotides not matched to a gene: 5. TCRdb re-called the RT-PCR reads with MiXCR, one entry per CDR3 protein. The sample has around 700,000 distinct CDR3 sequences, approximately 15% seen once. The TCR sequence derives from a female donor in good health, serving as a healthy control. The V and J genes are TRBV5-1 and TRBJ2-1, with 7 bases aligning to TRBD2. Material for sequencing was memory CD4+ T cells from blood. The CDR3 bases are TGCGCCAGCAGGGGTGGGGGGGACTACAATGAGCAGTTCTTC. It encodes CASRGGGDYNEQFF.